Sequencing of this TCR beta chain was carried out in a study of blood T cell repertoires in COVID-19. Turning to the study itself: Material from acute and convalescent COVID-19 was sourced from the United States, Italy and Spain. Sources were T cells, B-cell-depleted T cells, or PBMCs; the material itself was cDNA or gDNA.

This CDR3 is 16 amino acids long. The germline CDR1 and CDR2 sequences are LGHDT and YNNKEL (reference sequence). V lost 1 base, J lost 4 bases, and 9 bases stayed unmatched. This clone was recorded once. In the authors' methods: Using reference gene primer amplification, nucleated cell counts were estimated. The repertoire was sequenced with immunoSEQ multiplex PCR; TCRdb's copy has only in-frame clones and lacks some. V and J calls and clone size follow that table, whereas D and trimming were derived from the DNA. Of approximately 130,000 clones listed, approximately 85% are singletons. This TCR was sampled from a human donor in a cohort sampled during active COVID-19. This chain uses TRBV3-1 (or the pseudogene TRBV3-2) with TRBJ1-1; 7 nucleotides line up with TRBD1. The sequenced sample was peripheral blood. This chain's CDR3 is CASSQGVTGLATEAFF. The CDR3 nucleotides read TGTGCCAGCAGCCAAGGGGTGACAGGGTTAGCCACTGAAGCTTTCTTT.